These 10 T cell receptor beta chains were sequenced from one sample in a study of blood T cells in healthy people across ages. Together with a sample-barcoded 5' primer, a J-beta primer mix was included in a second PCR lasting about 7 to 11 cycles. One entry per CDR3 protein results from TCRdb running MiXCR on the 5' RACE reads. The table has roughly 1.5 million distinct CDR3 sequences, about 45% seen once. The material sequenced was blood. Receptors were obtained from a woman between 18 and 30 years old in good health.

The J gene is TRBJ2-7, the V gene TRBV27; D is possibly TRBD2 (7 bases). CDR1 is MNHEY, CDR2 SMNVEV, per germline (reference sequence). The CDR3 sequence is 18 residues long. The ends were cut back, 1 base at V and 3 bases at J, with 22 bases in the middle. The DNA of the CDR3 is TGTGCCAGCAGTTTATTAGCGGGCGGGACAATACCTATCTACGAGCAGTACTTC. Its protein is CASSLLAGGTIPIYEQYF.

This clonotype was seen a few times. This chain links TRBV3-1 with TRBJ1-1, with D perhaps TRBD1 (5 bases). Per germline, CDR1 LGHDT and CDR2 YNNKEL (reference sequence). The CDR3 consists of 13 residues. V gave up 0 bases and J gave up 10 bases, with 12 bases separating them. This chain's CDR3 is CASSQDPKGRAFF. DNA for the CDR3: TGTGCCAGCAGCCAAGATCCGAAGGGGCGAGCTTTCTTT. Filled out from reference TRBV3-1 and TRBJ1-1, the complete variable domain reads DTAVSQTPKYLVTQMGNDKSIKCEQNLGHDTMYWYKQDSKKFLKIMFSYNNKELIINETVPNRFSPKSPDKAHLNLHINSLELGDSAVYFCASSQDPKGRAFFGQGTRLTVV.

This chain uses TRBV4-1 with TRBJ1-2, with D uncertain. CDR3 length equals 16 residues. Germline V gene lookup returns CDR1 MGHRA and CDR2 YSYEKL. The V and J ends lost 0 bases and 4 bases respectively, with 15 bases between them. The CDR3 loop is CASSQEARRLGYGYTF. As DNA, the CDR3 is TGCGCCAGCAGCCAAGAAGCCAGGCGGCTGGGCTATGGCTACACCTTC.

The genes are TRBV5-6 and TRBJ1-1; a weak D match, TRBD1 (5 bases). V was clipped by 6 bases and J by 2 bases, with 11 bases between them. The CDR3 contains 13 residues. The germline V gene has CDR1 SGHDT and CDR2 YYEEEE. This chain's CDR3 is CASTGTANTEAFF. DNA for the CDR3: TGTGCCAGCACCGGGACGGCTAACACTGAAGCTTTCTTT. Complete variable domain (other parts from reference TRBV5-6 and TRBJ1-1): DAGVTQSPTHLIKTRGQQVTLRCSPKSGHDTVSWYQQALGQGPQFIFQYYEEEERQRGNFPDRFSGHQFPNYSSELNVNALLLGDSALYLCASTGTANTEAFFGQGTRLTVV.

This clonotype was detected ten times or more. A much larger clone lies one base from this, so it may be a read error. The chain joins TRBV6-2 or TRBV6-3 to TRBJ2-1; 7 bases fit TRBD1. Judging by the DNA end, TRBJ2-7 fits better; the J call may be wrong. Germline CDR1 MNHEY, CDR2 SVGEGT. CDR3 length equals 14 residues. In DNA, the CDR3 is TGTGCCAGCAGGGCAGGGGGTTCTTACAATGAGCAGTACTTC. This encodes CASRAGGSYNEQYF.

This clonotype has more than one count but fewer than ten. V usage is TRBV20-1 and J usage is TRBJ2-7; no clear D gene. The CDR3 has 14 amino acids. Germline loops: CDR1 DFQATT, CDR2 SNEGSKA (reference sequence). V was trimmed by 4 bases and J by 0 bases, leaving 13 bases between them. The CDR3 protein is CSATDGRLSYEQYF. The CDR3 nucleotides are TGCAGTGCTACGGACGGCCGTCTCTCCTACGAGCAGTACTTC.

V and J are TRBV7-2 and TRBJ2-6; 8 nucleotides align to TRBD1. The CDR3 loop spans 20 amino acids. The V gene's germline CDR1 is SGHTA and CDR2 FQGNSA. J gave up 0 bases and V 5 bases, and 15 bases lay outside the gene matches. CDR3 protein: CASSQPRDRGVVSGANVLTF. The DNA for the CDR3 is TGTGCCAGCAGCCAACCAAGAGACAGGGGTGTCGTCTCTGGGGCCAACGTCCTGACTTTC.

The chain employs TRBV20-1 and TRBJ2-1; perhaps TRBD2 as D (6 bases). Germline V gene data show CDR1 as DFQATT and CDR2 as SNEGSKA (reference sequence). Trimming stripped 0 bases from V and 4 bases from J, with 13 bases between. The CDR3 totals 15 residues. CDR3 in DNA: TGCAGTGCTAGAGATCCCCTGGGGGGATACAATGAGCAGTTCTTC. Protein sequence: CSARDPLGGYNEQFF.

The gene calls are TRBV2 and TRBJ2-5, with D unresolved. Trimming removed 7 bases at V and 2 bases at J, with 8 bases between. CDR3 size: 12 residues. Germline V gives CDR1 SNHLY, CDR2 FYNNEI. The CDR3 nucleotides are TGTGCCAGCATGGGATCTCAAGAGACCCAGTACTTC. Its protein is CASMGSQETQYF.

J is TRBJ2-3 and V is TRBV7-9; D is possibly TRBD1 (6 bases). CDR3 length: 15 amino acids. Germline V gene data show CDR1 as SEHNR and CDR2 as FQNEAQ (reference sequence). The ends were cut back, 3 bases at V and 0 bases at J, with 10 bases in the middle. In DNA form, the CDR3 reads TGTGCCAGCAGCTTCACTCAGGGGAGCACAGATACGCAGTATTTT. Protein product: CASSFTQGSTDTQYF.